These 23 T cell receptor beta chains were all obtained from the same sample, sequenced in a study of CD8+CD57+ T cells in acquired aplastic anemia. Flow cytometry had shown expanded CD8+CD57+ cells in the patients chosen for sequencing. CDR3 and TCR beta VDJ profiling relied on a genomic DNA template. MiXCR, applied by TCRdb to the reads, yields one record per CDR3 protein. The repertoire holds hundreds of thousands of distinct CDR3 sequences, approximately 86% seen once, with 40% to 55% in the top ten. The source material was sorted CD4+, CD8+, or CD8+CD57+ T cells (not recorded which) from PBMCs. The receptor set was obtained from a human donor with aplastic anemia.

Of note for this clonotype: The limits of the CDR3 on the DNA are not certain, so only TCRdb's listed CDR3 is given. This sequence joins TRBV7-7 and TRBJ2-5; the D segment call TRBD2 is taken from the table without a DNA check. Germline loops: CDR1 SSHAT, CDR2 FNYEAQ (reference sequence). The CDR3 spans 15 residues, counting both ends. CDR3 amino acids: CAVLGRAETQYFGYF.

With respect to this clonotype: This CDR3 fails to terminate in the conserved phenylalanine or tryptophan, so it likely reflects a read error. Because the CDR3's place on the DNA is in doubt, the DNA is left out and the CDR3 is given as listed by TCRdb. V and J are TRBV24-1 and TRBJ2-2; TRBD1 is taken as the D call from the table, unchecked against the DNA. Looked up from germline, CDR1 is KGHDR and CDR2 is SFDVKD. The CDR3 adds up to 14 amino acids, both ends counted. The CDR3 sequence: CATSDGDRDGELVL.

The chain combines TRBV7-6 with TRBJ2-5; D gene ambiguous. Germline values: CDR1 SGHVS, CDR2 FNYEAQ. This CDR3 has 14 residues. V was pared by 1 base and J by 4 bases, with 10 bases between. The CDR3: CASSLERPRETQYF. The DNA of the CDR3 is TGTGCCAGCAGCTTAGAGCGACCTAGAGAGACCCAGTACTTC.

This clonotype was recorded once. The chain is built from TRBV5-1 and TRBJ2-6; possibly TRBD2 for D (6 bases). CDR1 and CDR2 (germline): SGHRS, YFSETQ. Trimming removed 4 bases at V and 6 bases at J, with 17 bases between. The CDR3 is 16 amino acids. DNA of the CDR3: TGCGCCAGCAGCGCAGCGGGTAGCTACGCGGCCAACGTCCTGACTTTC. Amino acids: CASSAAGSYAANVLTF.

The chain couples TRBV10-3 to TRBJ2-5; TRBD2 agrees at 7 bases. The CDR3 has 14 residues. V shed 3 bases, J shed 2 bases, and the junction held 3 bases outside the gene matches. Germline loops: CDR1 ENHRY, CDR2 SYGVKD. This CDR3 reads CAISDSGGQETQYF. Written as DNA, the CDR3 is TGTGCCATCAGTGATTCGGGGGGACAAGAGACCCAGTACTTC.

A remark on this clonotype: The CDR3 end shows no conserved phenylalanine or tryptophan, and so a read error is likely. The limits of the CDR3 on the DNA are not certain, so only TCRdb's listed CDR3 is given. V usage is TRBV7-2 and J usage is TRBJ2-7; no DNA check was done on the table's D call, TRBD1. The germline V gene encodes CDR1 SGHTA and CDR2 FQGNSA. The CDR3 is made up of 13 amino acids, end residues included. This CDR3 is CASGEPGWRETQY.

J is TRBJ1-1 and V is TRBV7-2, with D uncertain. Germline CDR1 and CDR2: SGHTA and FQGNSA. V was pared by 6 bases and J by 13 bases, with 27 bases between. The length of the CDR3 is 15 residues. DNA for the CDR3: TGTGCCAGCAGTGGAGCGGGAGGTGCCGATACTGAGTATTTCTTT. Protein: CASSGAGGADTEYFF.

This clonotype turned up a few times. The chain carries TRBV7-2 and TRBJ2-6, with D possibly being TRBD1 or TRBD2 (5 bases each). CDR3 length: 16 residues. Germline CDR1 is SGHTA and CDR2 is FQGNSA. The V end was cut by 0 bases, the J end by 15 bases, with 21 bases between. The chain's CDR3 is CASSLAGGYGAKDLTF. For the CDR3, the DNA is TGTGCCAGCAGCTTAGCGGGTGGCTACGGGGCCAAGGACCTGACTTTC.

As for this clonotype: The DNA is omitted, as the CDR3 cannot be located on it reliably, and the CDR3 follows TCRdb's listing. The chain combines TRBV9 with TRBJ2-1. The CDR3 totals 15 residues, both ends included. Germline V gene sequence: CDR1 SGDLS, CDR2 YYNGEE. The CDR3 region is CASSLATEAFFGQFF.

The chain combines TRBV24-1 with TRBJ2-1; TRBD2 aligns across 14 bases. J gave up 9 bases and V 5 bases, and 20 bases lay outside the gene matches. Germline V gene sequence: CDR1 KGHDR, CDR2 SFDVKD. CDR3 length: 20 residues. CDR3 residues: CATSAPTGTSGSLSGSEQFF. The CDR3, as DNA: TGTGCCACCAGTGCCCCCACCGGGACTAGCGGGAGTCTCTCTGGTTCTGAGCAGTTCTTC.

This clonotype was counted many times. V gene TRBV12-3 or TRBV12-4 combines with J gene TRBJ2-1; D perhaps matches TRBD2 (6 bases). The CDR3 consists of 14 residues. V lost 4 bases and J 7 bases, leaving 14 bases between the germline ends. CDR3 loop: CASSSQTRQNEQFF. Here the CDR3 DNA reads TGTGCCAGCAGTTCTCAGACTAGACAGAATGAGCAGTTCTTC.

The chain links TRBV7-9 to TRBJ1-2, with D perhaps matching TRBD1 (6 bases). This CDR3 has 16 amino acids. The V gene lost 1 base and the J gene lost 11 bases, with 23 bases spanning the gap. CDR1 is SEHNR and CDR2 is FQNEAQ in the germline V gene (reference sequence). CDR3 sequence: CASSLGAGAQPQHYTF. The CDR3 region has the DNA TGTGCCAGCAGCTTAGGAGCGGGGGCTCAGCCACAGCATTACACCTTC.

This rearrangement joins TRBV10-2 to TRBJ1-5; possibly TRBD1 for D (6 bases). The germline V gene encodes CDR1 WSHSY and CDR2 SAAADI. This CDR3 region has 12 residues. V was cut by 4 bases and J by 11 bases, with 12 bases left in between. CDR3 region: CASSVGGGTQHF. In nucleotides, the CDR3 is TGCGCCAGCAGTGTAGGAGGGGGGACCCAGCATTTT.

This sequence joins TRBV7-9 and TRBJ2-7; TRBD2 might be the D (5 bases). The V end was cut by 2 bases, the J end by 4 bases, with 24 bases between. The V gene's germline CDR1 is SEHNR and CDR2 FQNEAQ (reference sequence). The CDR3 runs to 18 residues. CDR3 protein: CASSLLPGELAFGYEQYV. The CDR3 nucleotides are TGTGCCAGCAGCTTACTACCCGGGGAGCTGGCTTTTGGATACGAGCAGTACGTC.

The J gene is TRBJ2-2, the V gene TRBV2, with 7 nucleotides matching TRBD1. The CDR3 runs to 14 residues. Germline-derived CDR1 and CDR2 are SNHLY and FYNNEI. V shed 6 bases and J 7 bases; nucleotides not matched to a gene: 8. CDR3 protein: CASSAGQAGGELFF. DNA of the CDR3: TGTGCCAGCAGCGCAGGACAGGCCGGCGGGGAGCTGTTTTTT.

V is TRBV7-9 and J is TRBJ2-1, with TRBD1 identical over 7 bases. TRBJ2-7 matches the DNA end more closely, so the J call is doubtful. In germline, CDR1 is SEHNR, CDR2 FQNEAQ (reference sequence). This CDR3 is built from 15 residues. In DNA, the CDR3 is TGTGCCAGCAGCGAACGGGACAGCGATAACTACGAGCAGTACTTC. It yields the protein CASSERDSDNYEQYF.

This chain links TRBV9 with TRBJ1-1; tentative D call: TRBD1 (5 bases). Trimming shortened V by 5 bases and J by 3 bases, and 17 bases separated the two germline ends. Germline values: CDR1 SGDLS, CDR2 YYNGEE. CDR3 length: 15 residues. CDR3 region: CASRLALTVHTEAFF. The CDR3 nucleotides read TGTGCCAGCAGATTAGCTCTGACAGTTCACACTGAAGCTTTCTTT.

The CDR3 nucleotides are TGTGCCAGCGGGGACGGGGGGAACGATCAGCAGTATTTT. The encoded protein is CASGDGGNDQQYF. The rearrangement uses TRBV9 and TRBJ2-3, with TRBD2 matching 7 bases. CDR1 is SGDLS and CDR2 is YYNGEE in the germline V gene. The V segment lost 7 bases and the J segment 11 bases; nucleotides outside the gene matches: 13. The CDR3 consists of 13 residues.

V and J are TRBV13 and TRBJ2-5; 9 positions agree with TRBD2. V dropped 6 bases and J dropped 5; count of bases not matched to a gene: 10. Germline lookup yields CDR1 PRHDT and CDR2 FYEKMQ (reference sequence). The CDR3 runs 15 residues. The CDR3 sequence is CASSVGGGVRETQYF. The CDR3 nucleotides are TGTGCCAGCAGTGTAGGCGGGGGGGTTCGGGAGACCCAGTACTTC.

This clonotype was observed many times. This chain uses TRBV30 with TRBJ1-6, with TRBD1 matching over 7 bases. With 4 bases clipped from V and 7 bases from J, the junction kept 4 bases outside the gene matches. From germline, CDR1 is GTSNPN and CDR2 SVGIG (reference sequence). The CDR3 sequence is 13 residues long. In nucleotides, the CDR3 is TGTGCCTGGACCCCGGGACAGAATTCACCCCTCCACTTT. This sequence encodes CAWTPGQNSPLHF.

Of note for this clonotype: It is likely a read error, because the conserved phenylalanine at the end of the CDR3 is missing. The DNA is left out, because the CDR3 cannot be placed on it with certainty; the CDR3 is given as TCRdb lists it. V usage is TRBV7-9 and J usage is TRBJ2-3; the table's D gene call, TRBD2, was not cross checked with the DNA. CDR1 is SEHNR and CDR2 is FQNEAQ in the germline V gene (reference sequence). The CDR3 comprises 13 residues, both ends counted. This chain's CDR3 is CASSYAQAGRQAG.

A note on this clonotype: The junction shows a germline mismatch at one end, possibly a read error. The chain carries TRBV2 and TRBJ2-7, with D possibly being TRBD1 or TRBD2 (6 bases each). In germline, CDR1 is SNHLY, CDR2 FYNNEI. This CDR3 comprises 14 residues. In nucleotides, the CDR3 is TGTGCCAGCGAGGTCGGGGGCACAGATACGCAGCATTTCTTC. This gives the protein CASEVGGTDTQHFF.

The chain combines TRBV20-1 with TRBJ2-7; TRBD1 matches 10 bases. Germline-derived CDR1 and CDR2 are DFQATT and SNEGSKA (reference sequence). V dropped 5 bases and J dropped 5; count of bases not matched to a gene: 9. CDR3 size: 14 residues. The CDR3 region is CSAPDRGGSHEQYF. CDR3 coding DNA: TGCAGTGCTCCGGACAGGGGGGGAAGCCACGAGCAGTACTTC.